This is a list of T cell receptor beta chains from one sample in a study of T cells in Graves' hyperthyroidism and ophthalmopathy. TCRdb independently ran MiXCR on the multiplex PCR reads; one entry per CDR3 protein. Among approximately 520,000 distinct CDR3 sequences, approximately 25% were seen once, and the ten largest hold 11%. The sample taken for sequencing was blood. Receptor source: a woman in her thirties with Graves' ophthalmopathy. Both conserved end residues are part of each CDR3. Each record gives: J gene, V gene, D gene, clone size, CDR3 protein, CDR3 DNA. A D gene is named only where the DNA matches it firmly. Size is stated for part of the rows, as once, few or many counts, or as a class when the clone is expanded.

j_call: TRBJ1-2
v_call: TRBV6-2/TRBV6-3
d_call: TRBD1
clone_size: few
cdr3_aa: CASSPGTGRHGYTF
cdr3_nt: TGTGCCAGCAGCCCTGGGACAGGGAGGCATGGCTACACCTTC

j_call: TRBJ2-7
v_call: TRBV29-1
d_call: .
clone_size: many
cdr3_aa: CSVEGEDHGSYEQYF
cdr3_nt: TGCAGCGTTGAAGGGGAGGACCACGGGTCCTACGAGCAGTACTTC

j_call: TRBJ1-1
v_call: TRBV6-1
d_call: .
clone_size: many
cdr3_aa: CASSRRGTEAFF
cdr3_nt: TGTGCCAGCAGTAGGAGGGGGACTGAAGCTTTCTTT

j_call: TRBJ1-3
v_call: TRBV20-1
d_call: .
clone_size: many
cdr3_aa: CSARSRVIGNTIYF
cdr3_nt: TGCAGTGCTAGAAGCAGGGTGATCGGAAACACCATATATTTT

j_call: TRBJ1-6
v_call: TRBV28
d_call: .
clone_size: few
cdr3_aa: CASSLAGDNSPLHF
cdr3_nt: TGTGCCAGCAGTTTAGCAGGAGATAATTCACCCCTCCACTTT

j_call: TRBJ2-2
v_call: TRBV5-1
d_call: .
clone_size: .
cdr3_aa: CASSAGHQNTGELFF
cdr3_nt: TGCGCCAGCAGCGCGGGGCACCAAAACACCGGGGAGCTGTTTTTT

j_call: TRBJ1-6
v_call: TRBV12-3/TRBV12-4
d_call: .
clone_size: .
cdr3_aa: CASSFKQSNSPLHF
cdr3_nt: TGTGCCAGCAGTTTTAAACAGAGTAATTCACCCCTCCACTTT

j_call: TRBJ1-5
v_call: TRBV7-8
d_call: TRBD1
clone_size: many
cdr3_aa: CASSLRQGYQPQHF
cdr3_nt: TGTGCCAGCAGCCTCCGACAGGGTTACCAGCCCCAGCATTTT

j_call: TRBJ1-1
v_call: TRBV27
d_call: .
clone_size: many
cdr3_aa: CASSLLQGGSTEAFF
cdr3_nt: TGTGCCAGCAGTTTGTTACAGGGTGGGAGTACTGAAGCTTTCTTT

j_call: TRBJ2-7
v_call: TRBV12-3/TRBV12-4
d_call: .
clone_size: .
cdr3_aa: CASSLEPGLGSEQYF
cdr3_nt: TGTGCCAGCAGTTTAGAACCAGGGTTGGGCTCCGAGCAGTACTTC

j_call: TRBJ2-7
v_call: TRBV11-1
d_call: .
clone_size: few
cdr3_aa: CASSLSGGESSYEQYF
cdr3_nt: TGTGCCAGCAGCTTATCGGGGGGCGAAAGCTCCTACGAGCAGTACTTC

j_call: TRBJ1-2
v_call: TRBV6-2/TRBV6-3
d_call: .
clone_size: .
cdr3_aa: CASTKRAGTNYGYTF
cdr3_nt: TGTGCCAGCACCAAAAGGGCTGGGACTAACTATGGCTACACCTTC

j_call: TRBJ2-7
v_call: TRBV15
d_call: .
clone_size: many
cdr3_aa: CATSRVQGYEQYF
cdr3_nt: TGTGCCACCAGCAGAGTGCAGGGGTACGAGCAGTACTTC

j_call: TRBJ2-7
v_call: TRBV6-1
d_call: TRBD2
clone_size: many
cdr3_aa: CASSELAGPSYEQYF
cdr3_nt: TGTGCCAGCAGTGAACTAGCGGGGCCCTCCTACGAGCAGTACTTC

j_call: TRBJ1-1
v_call: TRBV9
d_call: .
clone_size: many
cdr3_aa: CASSPRGAALTEAFF
cdr3_nt: TGTGCCAGCAGCCCCCGGGGGGCAGCCCTCACTGAAGCTTTCTTT

j_call: TRBJ2-5
v_call: TRBV6-1
d_call: TRBD2
clone_size: few
cdr3_aa: CASSASSSGGVTQYF
cdr3_nt: TGTGCCAGCAGTGCCAGCTCTAGCGGGGGTGTGACCCAGTACTTC

j_call: TRBJ1-4
v_call: TRBV20-1
d_call: TRBD1
clone_size: many
cdr3_aa: CSAAGTGGITNEKLFF
cdr3_nt: TGCAGTGCTGCGGGGACAGGGGGCATAACTAATGAAAAACTGTTTTTT

j_call: TRBJ1-6
v_call: TRBV2
d_call: TRBD1
clone_size: many
cdr3_aa: CASSGQGAKNSPLHF
cdr3_nt: TGTGCCAGCAGTGGACAGGGGGCGAAGAATTCACCCCTCCACTTT

j_call: TRBJ1-2
v_call: TRBV20-1
d_call: TRBD1
clone_size: .
cdr3_aa: CSARFPGQGNYGYTF
cdr3_nt: TGCAGTGCCAGATTCCCGGGACAGGGAAACTATGGCTACACCTTC

j_call: TRBJ1-2
v_call: TRBV30
d_call: .
clone_size: .
cdr3_aa: CAWRRVTGNYGYTF
cdr3_nt: TGTGCCTGGAGGCGAGTCACAGGGAACTATGGCTACACCTTC

j_call: TRBJ2-2
v_call: TRBV20-1
d_call: .
clone_size: many
cdr3_aa: CSARGQANTGELFF
cdr3_nt: TGCAGTGCTAGAGGACAGGCGAACACCGGGGAGCTGTTTTTT

j_call: TRBJ1-1
v_call: TRBV12-3/TRBV12-4
d_call: .
clone_size: .
cdr3_aa: CASSFRVTEAFF
cdr3_nt: TGTGCCAGCAGTTTTAGGGTAACTGAAGCTTTCTTT

j_call: TRBJ1-5
v_call: TRBV6-1
d_call: .
clone_size: .
cdr3_aa: CASSEGIVRGGNQPQHF
cdr3_nt: TGTGCCAGCAGTGAAGGGATAGTTCGCGGCGGCAATCAGCCCCAGCATTTT

j_call: TRBJ2-7
v_call: TRBV20-1
d_call: .
clone_size: many
cdr3_aa: CSARGPNYEQYF
cdr3_nt: TGCAGTGCTAGGGGTCCTAACTACGAGCAGTACTTC

j_call: TRBJ2-4
v_call: TRBV6-5
d_call: .
clone_size: many
cdr3_aa: CASSSGQLLAKNIQYF
cdr3_nt: TGTGCCAGCAGTTCGGGGCAGTTACTAGCCAAAAACATTCAGTACTTC

j_call: TRBJ1-1
v_call: TRBV7-3
d_call: TRBD1
clone_size: many
cdr3_aa: CASSAETGLGTEAFF
cdr3_nt: TGTGCCAGCAGCGCAGAGACAGGGCTAGGCACTGAAGCTTTCTTT

j_call: TRBJ2-2
v_call: TRBV29-1
d_call: TRBD2
clone_size: .
cdr3_aa: CSVVTSGRTNTGELFF
cdr3_nt: TGCAGCGTTGTAACTAGCGGGAGGACGAACACCGGGGAGCTGTTTTTT

j_call: TRBJ1-2
v_call: TRBV20-1
d_call: .
clone_size: many
cdr3_aa: CSASPPNYGYTF
cdr3_nt: TGCAGTGCTAGCCCTCCGAACTATGGCTACACCTTC

j_call: TRBJ1-2
v_call: TRBV6-1
d_call: .
clone_size: many
cdr3_aa: CASSPPGIGRGGYTF
cdr3_nt: TGTGCCAGCAGTCCCCCGGGGATAGGGCGGGGTGGCTACACCTTC

j_call: TRBJ1-1
v_call: TRBV5-1
d_call: TRBD1
clone_size: .
cdr3_aa: CASSATGGFGAEAFF
cdr3_nt: TGCGCCAGCAGCGCGACAGGGGGCTTCGGGGCTGAAGCTTTCTTT

j_call: TRBJ1-2
v_call: TRBV20-1
d_call: .
clone_size: many
cdr3_aa: CSAGTADYGYTF
cdr3_nt: TGCAGTGCTGGGACCGCCGACTATGGCTACACCTTC

j_call: TRBJ2-7
v_call: TRBV12-3/TRBV12-4
d_call: .
clone_size: few
cdr3_aa: CASSRGTGGTYEQYF
cdr3_nt: TGTGCCAGCAGCCGCGGGACTGGCGGGACCTACGAGCAGTACTTC

j_call: TRBJ2-7
v_call: TRBV12-3/TRBV12-4
d_call: .
clone_size: .
cdr3_aa: CASSQAWPYEQYF
cdr3_nt: TGTGCCAGCAGCCAAGCGTGGCCCTACGAGCAGTACTTC

j_call: TRBJ1-1
v_call: TRBV20-1
d_call: .
clone_size: many
cdr3_aa: CSARGLQPPNTEAFF
cdr3_nt: TGCAGTGCTAGAGGCCTTCAGCCCCCGAACACTGAAGCTTTCTTT

j_call: TRBJ2-7
v_call: TRBV27
d_call: .
clone_size: many
cdr3_aa: CASSSPGDYEQYF
cdr3_nt: TGTGCCAGCAGTTCCCCGGGAGACTACGAGCAGTACTTC

j_call: TRBJ1-1
v_call: TRBV7-9
d_call: .
clone_size: .
cdr3_aa: CASSLLGQSNTEAFF
cdr3_nt: TGTGCCAGCAGCTTACTCGGACAGTCAAACACTGAAGCTTTCTTT

j_call: TRBJ2-7
v_call: TRBV7-2
d_call: TRBD1
clone_size: .
cdr3_aa: CASSSRDRVHEQYF
cdr3_nt: TGTGCCAGCAGCTCCCGGGACAGGGTTCACGAGCAGTACTTC

j_call: TRBJ2-5
v_call: TRBV29-1
d_call: .
clone_size: many
cdr3_aa: CSVARGQETQYF
cdr3_nt: TGCAGCGTGGCCCGGGGGCAAGAGACCCAGTACTTC

j_call: TRBJ1-2
v_call: TRBV28
d_call: .
clone_size: many
cdr3_aa: CASSLPGAPYGYTF
cdr3_nt: TGTGCCAGCAGCTTACCAGGAGCTCCCTATGGCTACACCTTC

j_call: TRBJ1-5
v_call: TRBV19
d_call: .
clone_size: many
cdr3_aa: CASSFWSNSNQPQHF
cdr3_nt: TGTGCCAGTAGTTTTTGGTCAAATAGCAATCAGCCCCAGCATTTT

j_call: TRBJ1-2
v_call: TRBV6-1
d_call: .
clone_size: many
cdr3_aa: CASRGAESNYGYTF
cdr3_nt: TGTGCCAGCAGGGGGGCAGAATCTAACTATGGCTACACCTTC

j_call: TRBJ2-7
v_call: TRBV12-3/TRBV12-4
d_call: .
clone_size: many
cdr3_aa: CASSFVGQGRDEQYF
cdr3_nt: TGTGCCAGCAGTTTCGTTGGGCAGGGACGCGACGAGCAGTACTTC

j_call: TRBJ2-7
v_call: TRBV29-1
d_call: .
clone_size: many
cdr3_aa: CSVVETGPSEQYF
cdr3_nt: TGCAGCGTTGTTGAGACAGGACCGTCCGAGCAGTACTTC

j_call: TRBJ2-2
v_call: TRBV19
d_call: TRBD1
clone_size: many
cdr3_aa: CASSAQGASGELFF
cdr3_nt: TGTGCCAGTAGTGCCCAGGGGGCATCCGGGGAGCTGTTTTTT

j_call: TRBJ2-3
v_call: TRBV5-1
d_call: TRBD2
clone_size: few
cdr3_aa: CASSLAGADTQYF
cdr3_nt: TGCGCCAGCAGCTTAGCGGGAGCAGATACGCAGTATTTT

j_call: TRBJ1-1
v_call: TRBV9
d_call: .
clone_size: many
cdr3_aa: CASSVEGPEAFF
cdr3_nt: TGTGCCAGCAGCGTAGAAGGGCCTGAAGCTTTCTTT

j_call: TRBJ2-5
v_call: TRBV28
d_call: .
clone_size: .
cdr3_aa: CASSDWGMWETQYF
cdr3_nt: TGTGCCAGCAGTGATTGGGGGATGTGGGAGACCCAGTACTTC

j_call: TRBJ1-2
v_call: TRBV12-3/TRBV12-4
d_call: .
clone_size: .
cdr3_aa: CATAGGGGGGPSYGYTF
cdr3_nt: TGTGCCACCGCCGGGGGGGGCGGAGGGGGACCGAGCTATGGCTACACCTTC

j_call: TRBJ2-7
v_call: TRBV5-1
d_call: .
clone_size: few
cdr3_aa: CASSIKDSTEQYF
cdr3_nt: TGCGCCAGCAGCATAAAGGACTCAACCGAGCAGTACTTC

j_call: TRBJ2-5
v_call: TRBV12-3/TRBV12-4
d_call: TRBD1
clone_size: few
cdr3_aa: CASSSRTGGQETQYF
cdr3_nt: TGTGCCAGCAGTTCGAGGACAGGGGGTCAAGAGACCCAGTACTTC

j_call: TRBJ2-5
v_call: TRBV5-1
d_call: TRBD1
clone_size: .
cdr3_aa: CASSYLGQGSQQVTQYF
cdr3_nt: TGCGCCAGCAGTTATCTGGGACAGGGCTCACAACAAGTGACCCAGTACTTC

j_call: TRBJ1-2
v_call: TRBV5-1
d_call: .
clone_size: .
cdr3_aa: CASSLVAANYGYTF
cdr3_nt: TGCGCCAGCAGCTTGGTAGCGGCTAACTATGGCTACACCTTC

j_call: TRBJ2-7
v_call: TRBV19
d_call: .
clone_size: many
cdr3_aa: CASSPGYSSEQYF
cdr3_nt: TGTGCCAGTAGTCCCGGATACTCTTCCGAGCAGTACTTC

j_call: TRBJ2-7
v_call: TRBV5-1
d_call: TRBD1
clone_size: .
cdr3_aa: CASSFGDRSSYEQHF
cdr3_nt: TGCGCCAGCAGCTTTGGGGACAGGAGCTCCTACGAGCAGCACTTC

j_call: TRBJ2-7
v_call: TRBV19
d_call: TRBD1
clone_size: many
cdr3_aa: CASTDRGDYEQYF
cdr3_nt: TGTGCCAGTACGGACAGGGGGGACTACGAGCAGTACTTC

j_call: TRBJ2-2
v_call: TRBV28
d_call: .
clone_size: many
cdr3_aa: CASSLGGGDTGELFF
cdr3_nt: TGTGCCAGCAGTTTAGGCGGGGGCGACACCGGGGAGCTGTTTTTT

j_call: TRBJ1-2
v_call: TRBV27
d_call: .
clone_size: .
cdr3_aa: CASSWGLSQGRRGYTF
cdr3_nt: TGTGCCAGCAGTTGGGGGCTGTCGCAGGGGAGGAGGGGCTACACCTTC